These 5 T cell receptor beta chains were all obtained from the same sample, sequenced in a study of blood T cell repertoires in COVID-19. The method was immunoSEQ multiplex PCR; TCRdb's version includes in-frame clones alone and lacks a portion of them. This sample carries under 150,000 clones, approximately 82% of them seen once, and the ten largest clones take over 2%. The sequencing input was peripheral blood. The receptors were sampled from a man aged 25 to 40 with acute or convalescent COVID-19.

The chain couples TRBV5-4 to TRBJ2-3; TRBD2 matches 12 bases. The germline V gene encodes CDR1 SGHNT and CDR2 YYREEE (reference sequence). J lost 1 base, V lost 4 bases, and 10 bases had no gene match. The CDR3 runs 18 residues. CDR3 nucleotide sequence: TGTGCCAGCAGCGCGGGACTAGCGGGCGCCCGCGGCACAGATACGCAGTATTTT. Its translation: CASSAGLAGARGTDTQYF.

The chain uses TRBV5-1 and TRBJ1-2, with D hard to call. V lost 0 bases, J lost 4 bases, and 13 bases lay in between. Germline lookup yields CDR1 SGHRS and CDR2 YFSETQ. This CDR3 contains 15 residues. As DNA, the CDR3 is TGCGCCAGCAGCTTGGACGGAGACTTGCTCTATGGCTACACCTTC. Translated: CASSLDGDLLYGYTF.

The chain couples TRBV9 to TRBJ1-4, with D unclear. Germline CDR1 is SGDLS and CDR2 is YYNGEE. The CDR3 contains 15 residues. Between the trimmed V and J ends, which lost 0 bases and 10 bases, there was a span of 16 bases. The CDR3 region is CASSVGPSIRGKLFF. DNA for the CDR3: TGTGCCAGCAGCGTAGGACCGAGCATACGAGGAAAACTGTTTTTT.

This rearrangement joins TRBV7-3 to TRBJ1-2; the match to TRBD1 covers 9 bases. Germline V gene sequence: CDR1 SGHTA, CDR2 FQGTGA. This CDR3 is built from 12 residues. The junction had 4 bases not matched to a gene; V was cut back by 4 bases and J by 10 bases. For the CDR3, the DNA is TGTGCCAGCAGCTCGGACAGGGGCGACTACACCTTC. This gives the protein CASSSDRGDYTF.

The chain employs TRBV5-5 and TRBJ2-7, with 10 bases aligning to TRBD1. The CDR3 length is 15 residues. The V gene's germline CDR1 is SGHKS and CDR2 YYEKEE (reference sequence). The junction had 7 bases not matched to a gene; V was cut back by 4 bases and J by 3 bases. The CDR3 is CASSTRDRGGYEQYF. The CDR3 DNA follows: TGTGCCAGCAGCACAAGGGACAGGGGAGGCTACGAGCAGTACTTC.